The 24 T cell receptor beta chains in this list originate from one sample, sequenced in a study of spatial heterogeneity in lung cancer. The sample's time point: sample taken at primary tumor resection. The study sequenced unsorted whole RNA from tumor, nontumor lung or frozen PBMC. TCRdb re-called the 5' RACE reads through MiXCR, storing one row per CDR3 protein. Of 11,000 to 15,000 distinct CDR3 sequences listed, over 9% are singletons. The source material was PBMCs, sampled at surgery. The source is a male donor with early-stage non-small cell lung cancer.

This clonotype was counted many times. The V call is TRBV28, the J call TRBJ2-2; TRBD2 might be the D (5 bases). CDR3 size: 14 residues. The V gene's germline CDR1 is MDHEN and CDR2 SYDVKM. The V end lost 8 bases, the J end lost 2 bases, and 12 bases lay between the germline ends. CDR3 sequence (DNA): TGTGCCAGCCGACCCCGGGAAAACACCGGGGAGCTGTTTTTT. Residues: CASRPRENTGELFF.

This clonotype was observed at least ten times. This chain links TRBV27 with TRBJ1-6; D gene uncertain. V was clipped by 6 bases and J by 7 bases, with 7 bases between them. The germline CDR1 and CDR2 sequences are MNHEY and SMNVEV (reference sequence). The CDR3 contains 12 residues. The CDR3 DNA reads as TGTGCCAGCAGGGAACCGAATTCACCCCTCCACTTT. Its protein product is CASREPNSPLHF.

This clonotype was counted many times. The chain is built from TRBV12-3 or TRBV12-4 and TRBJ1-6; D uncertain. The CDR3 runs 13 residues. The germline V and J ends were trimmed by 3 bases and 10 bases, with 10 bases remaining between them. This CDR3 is CASSFSTTSPLHF. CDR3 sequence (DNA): TGTGCCAGCAGTTTCTCGACAACCTCACCCCTCCACTTT.

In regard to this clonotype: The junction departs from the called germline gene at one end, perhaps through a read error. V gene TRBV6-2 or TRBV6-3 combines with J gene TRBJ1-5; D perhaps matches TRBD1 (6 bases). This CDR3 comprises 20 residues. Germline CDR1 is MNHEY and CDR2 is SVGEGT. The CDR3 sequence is CASTPRTVLPVGGTNRPQHF. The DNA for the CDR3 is TGTGCCAGCACCCCCCGGACAGTCTTGCCAGTTGGAGGGACAAATCGGCCCCAGCATTTT.

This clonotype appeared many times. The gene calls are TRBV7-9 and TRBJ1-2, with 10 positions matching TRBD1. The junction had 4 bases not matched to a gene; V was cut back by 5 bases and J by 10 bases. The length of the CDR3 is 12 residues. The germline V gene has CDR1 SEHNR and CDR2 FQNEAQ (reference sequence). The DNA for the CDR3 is TGTGCCAGCAGCCGGGACAGGGGAATCTACACCTTC. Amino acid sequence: CASSRDRGIYTF.

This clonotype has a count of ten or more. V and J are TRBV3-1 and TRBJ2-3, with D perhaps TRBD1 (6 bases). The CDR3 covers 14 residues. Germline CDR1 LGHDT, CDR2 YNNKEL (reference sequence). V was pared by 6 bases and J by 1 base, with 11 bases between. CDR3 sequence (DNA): TGTGCCAGCAGTCTCGACAGGCGCACAGATACGCAGTATTTT. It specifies CASSLDRRTDTQYF.

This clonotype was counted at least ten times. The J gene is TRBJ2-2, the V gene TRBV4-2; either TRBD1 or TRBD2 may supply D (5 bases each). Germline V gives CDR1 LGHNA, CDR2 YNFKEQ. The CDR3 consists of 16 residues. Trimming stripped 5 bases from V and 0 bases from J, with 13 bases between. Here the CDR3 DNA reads TGTGCCAGCAGCTCCCGAGGGGTAGCGAACACCGGGGAGCTGTTTTTT. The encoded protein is CASSSRGVANTGELFF.

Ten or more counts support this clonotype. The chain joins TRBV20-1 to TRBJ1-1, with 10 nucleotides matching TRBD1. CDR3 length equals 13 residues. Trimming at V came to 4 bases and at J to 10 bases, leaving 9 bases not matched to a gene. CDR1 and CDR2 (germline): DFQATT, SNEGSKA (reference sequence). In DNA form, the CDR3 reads TGCAGTGCTACAATTCGACAGGGGGCTCGAGCTTTCTTT. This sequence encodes CSATIRQGARAFF.

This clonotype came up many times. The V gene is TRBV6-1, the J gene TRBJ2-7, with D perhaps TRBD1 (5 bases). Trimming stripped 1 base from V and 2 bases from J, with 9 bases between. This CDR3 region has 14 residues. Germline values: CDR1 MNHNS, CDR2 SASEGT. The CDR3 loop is CASSEVGAPYEQYF. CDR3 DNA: TGTGCCAGCAGTGAAGTTGGGGCCCCCTACGAGCAGTACTTC.

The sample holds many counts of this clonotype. Here the CDR3 reads CASSLNRVSYEQYF. The CDR3 DNA follows: TGTGCCAGCAGCTTAAACAGGGTTTCCTACGAGCAGTACTTC. The chain couples TRBV7-8 to TRBJ2-7, with a possible D match to TRBD1 (6 bases). Trimming left V 2 bases short and J 1 base short, with 9 bases between. The CDR3 spans 14 residues. The germline V gene has CDR1 SGHVS and CDR2 FQNEAQ.

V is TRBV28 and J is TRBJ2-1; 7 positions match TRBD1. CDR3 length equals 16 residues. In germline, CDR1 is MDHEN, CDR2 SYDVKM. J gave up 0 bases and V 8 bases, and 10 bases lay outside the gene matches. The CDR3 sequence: CASLRGGTSSYNEQFF. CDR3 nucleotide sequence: TGTGCCAGCCTTAGAGGGGGCACAAGCTCCTACAATGAGCAGTTCTTC.

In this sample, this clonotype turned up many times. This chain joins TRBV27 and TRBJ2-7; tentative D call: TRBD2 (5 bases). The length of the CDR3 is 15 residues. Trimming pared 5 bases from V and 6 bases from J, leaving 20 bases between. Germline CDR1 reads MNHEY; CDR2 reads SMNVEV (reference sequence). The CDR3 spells CASSPRLASPSEQYF. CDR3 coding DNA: TGTGCCAGCAGTCCGCGGCTAGCTTCCCCGAGCGAGCAGTACTTC.

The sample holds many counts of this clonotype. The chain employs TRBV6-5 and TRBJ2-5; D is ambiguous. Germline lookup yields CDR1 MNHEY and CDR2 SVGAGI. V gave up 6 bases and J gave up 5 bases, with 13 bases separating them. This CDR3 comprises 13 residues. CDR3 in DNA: TGTGCCAGCAGCCGGGCCTCGAGGGAGACCCAGTACTTC. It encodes CASSRASRETQYF.

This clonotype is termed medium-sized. DNA of the CDR3: TGCAGCGTTGAAAGGGGACTAGCGACTGTTGACAATGAGCAGTTCTTC. Amino acids: CSVERGLATVDNEQFF. The rearrangement uses TRBV29-1 and TRBJ2-1, with TRBD2 matching over 10 bases. The J segment lost 5 bases and the V segment lost 2 bases, leaving 9 bases of the junction unmatched. Per germline, CDR1 SQVTM and CDR2 ANQGSEA. This CDR3 has 16 amino acids.

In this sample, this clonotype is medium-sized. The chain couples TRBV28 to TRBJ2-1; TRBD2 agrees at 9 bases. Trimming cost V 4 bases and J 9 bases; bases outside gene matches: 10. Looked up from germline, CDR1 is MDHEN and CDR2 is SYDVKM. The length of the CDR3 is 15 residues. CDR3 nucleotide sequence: TGTGCCAGCAGTTCCCGGGGTAGCGGGAGAGGTGAGCAGTTCTTC. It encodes CASSSRGSGRGEQFF. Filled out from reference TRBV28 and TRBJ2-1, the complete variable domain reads DVKVTQSSRYLVKRTGEKVFLECVQDMDHENMFWYRQDPGLGLRLIYFSYDVKMKEKGDIPEGYSVSREKKERFSLILESASTNQTSMYLCASSSRGSGRGEQFFGPGTRLTVL.

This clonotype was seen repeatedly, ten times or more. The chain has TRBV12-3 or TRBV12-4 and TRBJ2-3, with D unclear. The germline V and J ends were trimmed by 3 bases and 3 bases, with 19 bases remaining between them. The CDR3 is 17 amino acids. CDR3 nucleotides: TGTGCCAGCAGTTTTCAATCCGACGCTTCCCGGACAGATACGCAGTATTTT. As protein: CASSFQSDASRTDTQYF.

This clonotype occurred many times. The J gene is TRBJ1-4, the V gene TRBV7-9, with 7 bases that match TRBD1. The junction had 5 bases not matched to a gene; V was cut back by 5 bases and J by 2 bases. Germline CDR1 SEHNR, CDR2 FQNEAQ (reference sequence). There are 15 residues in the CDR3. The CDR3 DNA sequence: TGTGCCAGCAGCCAGGGGGGCAGGACTAATGAAAAACTGTTTTTT. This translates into CASSQGGRTNEKLFF.

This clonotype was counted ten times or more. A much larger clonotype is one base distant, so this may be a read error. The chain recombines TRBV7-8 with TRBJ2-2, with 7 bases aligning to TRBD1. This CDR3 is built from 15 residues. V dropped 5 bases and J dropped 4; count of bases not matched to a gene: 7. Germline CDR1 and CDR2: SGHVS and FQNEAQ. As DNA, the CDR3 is TGTGCCAGCAGCCCCAGACAGGGTACCACCGGGGAGCTGTTTTTT. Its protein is CASSPRQGTTGELFF.

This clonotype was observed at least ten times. CDR3 coding DNA: TGTGCCTGGACGGACAGGGTAGGTTATCAGCCCCAGCATTTT. Its protein is CAWTDRVGYQPQHF. V usage is TRBV30 and J usage is TRBJ1-5, with 8 bases that match TRBD1. J gave up 5 bases and V 4 bases, and 7 bases lay outside the gene matches. The CDR3 runs to 14 residues. In germline, CDR1 is GTSNPN, CDR2 SVGIG (reference sequence). The full variable domain, its missing parts supplied by reference TRBV30 and TRBJ1-5, is SQTIHQWPATLVQPVGSPLSLECTVEGTSNPNLYWYRQAAGRGLQLLFYSVGIGQISSEVPQNLSASRPQDRQFILSSKKLLLSDSGFYLCAWTDRVGYQPQHFGDGTRLSIL.

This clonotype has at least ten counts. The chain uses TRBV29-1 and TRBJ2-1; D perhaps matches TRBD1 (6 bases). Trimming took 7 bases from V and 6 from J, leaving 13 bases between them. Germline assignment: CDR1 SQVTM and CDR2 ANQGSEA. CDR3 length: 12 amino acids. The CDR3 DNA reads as TGCAGCGCAACAGGGTTTGGCAATGAGCAGTTCTTC. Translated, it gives CSATGFGNEQFF.

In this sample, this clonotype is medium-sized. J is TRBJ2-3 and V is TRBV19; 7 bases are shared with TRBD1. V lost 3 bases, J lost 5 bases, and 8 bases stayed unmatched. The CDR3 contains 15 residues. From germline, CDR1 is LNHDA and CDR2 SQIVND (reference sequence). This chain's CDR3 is CASSMVRGLRDTQYF. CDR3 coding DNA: TGTGCCAGTAGTATGGTTAGGGGGCTACGAGATACGCAGTATTTT.

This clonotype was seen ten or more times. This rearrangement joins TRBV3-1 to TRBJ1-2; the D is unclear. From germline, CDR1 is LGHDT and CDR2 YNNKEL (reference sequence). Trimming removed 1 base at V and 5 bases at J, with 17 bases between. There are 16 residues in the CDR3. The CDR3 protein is CASSQASEAVVYGYTF. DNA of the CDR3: TGTGCCAGCAGCCAAGCCAGCGAGGCGGTGGTTTATGGCTACACCTTC.

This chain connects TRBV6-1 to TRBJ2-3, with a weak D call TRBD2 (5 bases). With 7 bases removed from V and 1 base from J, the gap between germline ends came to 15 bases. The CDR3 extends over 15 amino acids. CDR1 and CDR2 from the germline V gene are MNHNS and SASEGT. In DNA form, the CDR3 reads TGTGCCAGCACTAAATTCCCGGAGGGCACAGATACGCAGTATTTT. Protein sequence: CASTKFPEGTDTQYF.

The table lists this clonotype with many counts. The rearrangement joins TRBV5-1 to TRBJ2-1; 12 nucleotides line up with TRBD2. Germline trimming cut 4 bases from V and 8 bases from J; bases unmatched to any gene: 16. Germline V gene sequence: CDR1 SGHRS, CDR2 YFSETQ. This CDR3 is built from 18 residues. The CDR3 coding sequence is TGCGCCAGCAGCCGGGGACTAGCGGGCTGGGTCCCTCACGATGAGCAGTTCTTC. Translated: CASSRGLAGWVPHDEQFF.